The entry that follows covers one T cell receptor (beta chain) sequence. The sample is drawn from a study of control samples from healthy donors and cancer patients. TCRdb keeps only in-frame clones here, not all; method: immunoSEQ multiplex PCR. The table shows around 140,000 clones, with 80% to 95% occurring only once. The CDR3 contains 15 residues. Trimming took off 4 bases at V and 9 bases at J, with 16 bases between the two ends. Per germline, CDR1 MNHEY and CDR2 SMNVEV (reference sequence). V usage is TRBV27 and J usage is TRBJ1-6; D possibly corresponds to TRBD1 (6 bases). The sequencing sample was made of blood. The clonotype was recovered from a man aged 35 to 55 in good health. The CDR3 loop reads CASSSTGLKISPLHF. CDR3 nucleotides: TGTGCCAGCAGTTCAACAGGGCTAAAGATTTCACCCCTCCACTTT.